These 5 T cell receptor beta chains originate from one sample sequenced in a study of molecular identifiers for immune sequencing clone quantification. Each CDR3 protein gets one entry after TCRdb re-called the PCR reads with MiXCR. The table lists around 300,000 distinct CDR3 sequences, roughly a quarter of them singletons, with about 0.73% in the top ten. The sequenced material came from naive CD8+ T cells from blood, with Jurkat cell RNA spiked in. Subset: FACS-sorted CD8+CD4-CCR7+CD45RA+ naive T cells. The receptors stem from a human donor in good health. Some libraries in this study had Jurkat cell RNA spiked in.

This clonotype was observed at least ten times. V and J are TRBV13 and TRBJ1-1; D might be TRBD1 (5 bases). The CDR3 totals 14 residues. With 3 bases removed from V and 4 bases from J, the gap between germline ends came to 12 bases. CDR1 and CDR2 from the germline V gene are PRHDT and FYEKMQ (reference sequence). This CDR3 is CASSFNRLSTEAFF. The CDR3 DNA sequence: TGTGCCAGCAGCTTTAACAGGTTGAGCACTGAAGCTTTCTTT.

The table lists this clonotype with a count of one. V usage is TRBV5-6 and J usage is TRBJ2-7; D is ambiguous. The V end lost 4 bases, the J end lost 4 bases, and 18 bases lay between the germline ends. Germline V gene lookup returns CDR1 SGHDT and CDR2 YYEEEE. The CDR3 has 15 amino acids. The CDR3 is CASSPTVEPTYEQYF. The CDR3, as DNA: TGTGCCAGCAGCCCGACCGTGGAACCGACTTACGAGCAGTACTTC.

Worth noting for this clonotype: This may arise from a read error, as a much more abundant clone is one base away. Lacking the conserved final phenylalanine or tryptophan, this CDR3 likely reflects a read error. V and J are TRBV28 and TRBJ2-3; TRBD2 might be the D (5 bases). V was shortened by 8 bases and J by 3 bases, with 12 bases between the two germline ends. The CDR3 totals 13 residues. The germline V gene encodes CDR1 MDHEN and CDR2 SYDVKM. The CDR3 sequence is CASRSRGTDTQYL. CDR3 bases: TGTGCCAGCCGTAGTCGCGGGACAGATACGCAGTATCTT.

As to this clonotype: One junction end does not reproduce the germline sequence, and a read error may be involved. J is TRBJ2-2 and V is TRBV7-2; 9 bases agree with TRBD2. Germline V CDR1 and CDR2: SGHTA, FQGNSA. This CDR3 spans 15 amino acids. The CDR3 sequence: CASIKGTSFTRELFF. CDR3 DNA: TGTGCCAGCATCAAAGGGACTAGCTTCACCCGGGAGCTGTTTTTT. The full variable domain, in which reference TRBV7-2 and TRBJ2-2 provide the parts outside the CDR3, is GAGVSQSPSNKVTEKGKDVELRCDPISGHTALYWYRQSLGQGLEFLIYFQGNSAPDKSGLPSDRFSAERTGGSVSTLTIQRTQQEDSAVYLCASIKGTSFTRELFFGEGSRLTVL.

This clonotype was counted ten times or more. The chain links TRBV5-5 to TRBJ2-7, with TRBD2 identical over 11 bases. V lost 0 bases, J lost 5 bases, and 10 bases stayed unmatched. The germline CDR1 and CDR2 sequences are SGHKS and YYEKEE (reference sequence). CDR3 length: 17 residues. CDR3 in DNA: TGTGCCAGCAGCTTGGGGCTAGCGGGAGGTGCTAAGAACGAGCAGTACTTC. It translates to CASSLGLAGGAKNEQYF. Full variable domain (remainder filled in from reference TRBV5-5 and TRBJ2-7): DAGVTQSPTHLIKTRGQQVTLRCSPISGHKSVSWYQQVLGQGPQFIFQYYEKEERGRGNFPDRFSARQFPNYSSELNVNALLLGDSALYLCASSLGLAGGAKNEQYFGPGTRLTVT.